What follows are 16 T cell receptor beta chains derived from one specimen sequenced in a study of OX40 agonist ivuxolimab in advanced cancers. Produced via immunoSEQ multiplex PCR; TCRdb's table is partial and in-frame only. The sample holds about 120,000 clones, roughly nine tenths seen once. Here the sequenced sample was CD4+ or CD8+ T cells sorted from blood, taken in a trial of the OX40 agonist ivuxolimab. The source is an adult with an advanced solid tumor such as melanoma, head and neck, liver or kidney cancer.

J is TRBJ1-3 and V is TRBV7-2; TRBD1 might be the D (6 bases). V was trimmed by 3 bases and J by 1 base, leaving 7 bases between them. The germline CDR1 and CDR2 sequences are SGHTA and FQGNSA. The CDR3 loop spans 14 amino acids. CDR3 sequence (DNA): TGTGCCAGCAGCTTCACAGGGTCTGGAAACACCATATATTTT. Its translation: CASSFTGSGNTIYF.

This clone has only a few counts. The chain is built from TRBV6-5 and TRBJ1-6; no clear D. There are 12 residues in the CDR3. V was pared by 2 bases and J by 6 bases, with 2 bases between. Germline values: CDR1 MNHEY, CDR2 SVGAGI. CDR3 sequence: CASSYRNSPLHF. The CDR3 coding sequence is TGTGCCAGCAGTTACCGTAATTCACCCCTCCACTTT.

The chain uses TRBV12-5 and TRBJ2-5; 8 nucleotides align to TRBD1. The CDR3 contains 14 residues. V lost 8 bases and J lost 5; bases outside the gene matches: 10. Germline values: CDR1 LGHNT, CDR2 FRNRAP. The CDR3 DNA sequence: TGTGCTAGTTCTCCGACAGGGGCGGGGGAGACCCAGTACTTC. This codes for CASSPTGAGETQYF.

This chain connects TRBV7-2 to TRBJ2-3; D call uncertain. Looked up from germline, CDR1 is SGHTA and CDR2 is FQGNSA. The length of the CDR3 is 15 residues. The V end lost 0 bases, the J end lost 2 bases, and 9 bases lay between the germline ends. CDR3 nucleotide sequence: TGTGCCAGCAGCTTAGCGGGCGGTTTCACAGATACGCAGTATTTT. Translating gives CASSLAGGFTDTQYF.

This chain joins TRBV7-2 and TRBJ1-5; no firm D call. Trimming cost V 1 base and J 9 bases, with 10 bases left between them. The CDR3 runs to 13 residues. The V gene's germline CDR1 is SGHTA and CDR2 FQGNSA. The CDR3 region has the DNA TGTGCCAGCAGCTTAGGATCCGCGTCGCCCCAGCATTTT. Amino acid sequence: CASSLGSASPQHF.

V usage is TRBV5-6 and J usage is TRBJ2-7; D unclear. V was cut by 2 bases and J by 0 bases, with 9 bases left in between. Per germline, CDR1 SGHDT and CDR2 YYEEEE. CDR3 length: 14 amino acids. This CDR3 is CASSFVHNSYEQYF. The CDR3 nucleotides read TGTGCCAGCAGCTTTGTTCACAACTCCTACGAGCAGTACTTC.

In its sample, this clone was seen once. The chain combines TRBV2 with TRBJ1-4; 7 bases line up with TRBD1. The germline CDR1 and CDR2 sequences are SNHLY and FYNNEI. After removal of 8 bases from V and 8 bases from J, the junction contained 11 bases not matched to a gene. This CDR3 is 14 amino acids long. Here the CDR3 DNA reads TGTGCCAGCTCTTTGTCGGGACAGAAAGAAAAACTGTTTTTT. Translation gives CASSLSGQKEKLFF. The full variable domain, its missing parts supplied by reference TRBV2 and TRBJ1-4, is EPEVTQTPSHQVTQMGQEVILRCVPISNHLYFYWYRQILGQKVEFLVSFYNNEISEKSEIFDDQFSVERPDGSNFTLKIRSTKLEDSAMYFCASSLSGQKEKLFFGSGTQLSVL.

The rearrangement joins TRBV7-8 to TRBJ1-2; unclear D gene. Looked up from germline, CDR1 is SGHVS and CDR2 is FQNEAQ. V lost 1 base and J lost 8, with 17 bases in between. The CDR3 loop spans 15 amino acids. In nucleotides, the CDR3 is TGTGCCAGCAGCTTAGGCCAGGCAGATACGTTCGGCTACACCTTC. Translating gives CASSLGQADTFGYTF.

This clone was observed once. This sequence joins TRBV7-2 and TRBJ1-4; TRBD1 matches at 9 bases. Germline-derived CDR1 and CDR2 are SGHTA and FQGNSA. V was clipped by 4 bases and J by 4 bases; unmatched bases: 1. This CDR3 contains 14 residues. CDR3 bases: TGTGCCAGCAGCTCGGACAGGGGTAATGAAAAACTGTTTTTT. It translates to CASSSDRGNEKLFF.

This chain uses TRBV30 with TRBJ1-2; D perhaps matches TRBD1 (6 bases). Trimming cost V 6 bases and J 5 bases, with 19 bases left between them. The germline gives CDR1 GTSNPN, CDR2 SVGIG (reference sequence). This CDR3 is built from 14 residues. The CDR3, as DNA: TGTGCCTGCAAGGTGGGGGCGTCCAGTTATGGCTACACCTTC. Its protein is CACKVGASSYGYTF.

This sequence joins TRBV7-2 and TRBJ2-5; either TRBD1 or TRBD2 may supply D (6 bases each). Germline V gives CDR1 SGHTA, CDR2 FQGNSA. The CDR3 loop spans 15 amino acids. V lost 1 base and J 5 bases, leaving 14 bases between the germline ends. As DNA, the CDR3 is TGTGCCAGCAGCTTAGTGTCCGGGGGCCGGGAGACCCAGTACTTC. Translation: CASSLVSGGRETQYF.

The chain has TRBV5-5 and TRBJ1-2; D is undetermined. The germline gives CDR1 SGHKS, CDR2 YYEKEE (reference sequence). The CDR3 loop spans 14 amino acids. Trimming took 0 bases from V and 5 from J, leaving 11 bases between them. CDR3 region: CASSLGSGMYGYTF. The CDR3 DNA reads as TGTGCCAGCAGCTTGGGAAGTGGGATGTATGGCTACACCTTC.

The chain couples TRBV6-5 to TRBJ1-5; D remains unclear. Germline CDR1 reads MNHEY; CDR2 reads SVGAGI. Trimming took 2 bases from V and 5 from J, leaving 7 bases between them. The CDR3 contains 13 residues. The CDR3 sequence is CASSYDTDQPQHF. For the CDR3, the DNA is TGTGCCAGCAGTTACGACACTGATCAGCCCCAGCATTTT.

CDR3 in amino acids: CASSIGRPGATNEKLFF. The CDR3 DNA is TGTGCCAGTAGTATAGGGAGGCCGGGGGCAACTAATGAAAAACTGTTTTTT. This sequence joins TRBV19 and TRBJ1-4, with TRBD1 as a possible D gene (5 bases). This CDR3 is built from 17 residues. Between the trimmed V and J ends, which lost 1 base and 0 bases, there was a span of 12 bases. Germline CDR1 LNHDA, CDR2 SQIVND (reference sequence).

This clone was recorded once. The chain recombines TRBV4-1 with TRBJ2-7, with 7 bases that match TRBD1. This CDR3 comprises 15 residues. CDR1 is MGHRA, CDR2 YSYEKL, per germline. V was pared by 0 bases and J by 7 bases, with 9 bases of the junction left unmatched. Here the CDR3 DNA reads TGCGCCAGCAGCCAAGAATTACAGGGGCCTGGAGAGCAGTACTTC. Translating gives CASSQELQGPGEQYF.

The chain carries TRBV9 and TRBJ1-2; 8 bases are a match to TRBD1. V was clipped by 4 bases and J by 5 bases; unmatched bases: 7. Germline CDR1 reads SGDLS; CDR2 reads YYNGEE. This CDR3 region has 14 residues. CDR3 nucleotide sequence: TGTGCCAGCAGCACCGGACAGGGCGCATATGGCTACACCTTC. Translated, it gives CASSTGQGAYGYTF.